This is a list of T cell receptor beta chains from one sample in a study of CD8 T cells in Susac syndrome. TCRdb passed the immunoSEQ multiplex PCR reads through MiXCR, listing each CDR3 protein once. The sample consists of 95,000 to 150,000 distinct CDR3 sequences, roughly 94% of them appearing once. The sample comprised CD8+ T cells from PBMCs. The receptors originated from a human donor with Susac syndrome. CDR3s include the opening cysteine and the closing phenylalanine or tryptophan. The D gene is left open where the match is weak. Only part of the rows carry a size: once, few, many, or a class if the clone is expanded.

clone_size: -; j_call: TRBJ2-3; d_call: TRBD2; v_call: TRBV15; cdr3_aa: CATSRERGVIDTQYF; cdr3_nt: TGTGCCACCAGCAGGGAGCGGGGGGTAATAGATACGCAGTATTTT
clone_size: -; j_call: TRBJ2-5; d_call: TRBD2; v_call: TRBV20-1; cdr3_aa: CSASHPPLAGEETQYF; cdr3_nt: TGCAGTGCTAGTCACCCGCCCCTAGCGGGGGAAGAGACCCAGTACTTC
clone_size: -; j_call: TRBJ1-6; d_call: TRBD1; v_call: TRBV20-1; cdr3_aa: CSARPGQGVSPLHF; cdr3_nt: TGCAGTGCTAGGCCGGGACAGGGGGTTTCACCCCTCCACTTT
clone_size: -; j_call: TRBJ1-6; d_call: -; v_call: TRBV7-9; cdr3_aa: CASSPPREDSPLHF; cdr3_nt: TGTGCCAGCAGCCCCCCGAGGGAGGATTCACCCCTCCACTTT
clone_size: -; j_call: TRBJ2-5; d_call: -; v_call: TRBV4-3; cdr3_aa: CASSQDWQQETQYF; cdr3_nt: TGCGCCAGCAGCCAAGATTGGCAGCAAGAGACCCAGTACTTC
clone_size: -; j_call: TRBJ1-5; d_call: TRBD1; v_call: TRBV29-1; cdr3_aa: CSVEESTGGSQPQHF; cdr3_nt: TGCAGCGTTGAAGAGTCTACAGGGGGCTCTCAGCCCCAGCATTTT
clone_size: -; j_call: TRBJ2-3; d_call: TRBD1; v_call: TRBV9; cdr3_aa: CASSVAGTGPDTQYF; cdr3_nt: TGTGCCAGCAGCGTAGCCGGGACAGGGCCAGATACGCAGTATTTT
clone_size: -; j_call: TRBJ2-3; d_call: -; v_call: TRBV2; cdr3_aa: CASGDSTDTQYF; cdr3_nt: TGTGCCAGCGGAGACAGCACAGATACGCAGTATTTT
clone_size: once; j_call: TRBJ2-7; d_call: -; v_call: TRBV29-1; cdr3_aa: CSVEGQATYEQYF; cdr3_nt: TGCAGCGTTGAAGGGCAGGCTACCTACGAGCAGTACTTC
clone_size: -; j_call: TRBJ2-7; d_call: -; v_call: TRBV20-1; cdr3_aa: CSAREQGGEQYF; cdr3_nt: TGCAGTGCTAGAGAGCAGGGAGGCGAGCAGTACTTC
clone_size: -; j_call: TRBJ2-7; d_call: TRBD2; v_call: TRBV9; cdr3_aa: CASSVGGGGPGEQYF; cdr3_nt: TGTGCCAGCAGCGTAGGCGGCGGGGGGCCTGGGGAGCAGTACTTC
clone_size: -; j_call: TRBJ1-2; d_call: -; v_call: TRBV25-1; cdr3_aa: CASSEGEGIYGYTF; cdr3_nt: TGTGCCAGCAGTGAAGGGGAGGGAATCTATGGCTACACCTTC
clone_size: -; j_call: TRBJ1-1; d_call: -; v_call: TRBV29-1; cdr3_aa: CSVAGETNTEAFF; cdr3_nt: TGCAGCGTTGCAGGGGAGACGAACACTGAAGCTTTCTTT
clone_size: -; j_call: TRBJ2-7; d_call: TRBD2; v_call: TRBV15; cdr3_aa: CATSSPGLAVYEQYF; cdr3_nt: TGTGCCACCAGCAGCCCGGGACTAGCGGTCTACGAGCAGTACTTC
clone_size: -; j_call: TRBJ2-5; d_call: -; v_call: TRBV29-1; cdr3_aa: CSGGTGTGETQYF; cdr3_nt: TGCAGCGGGGGAACAGGGACCGGAGAGACCCAGTACTTC
clone_size: -; j_call: TRBJ2-2; d_call: -; v_call: TRBV7-9; cdr3_aa: CASSSLPEGLFF; cdr3_nt: TGTGCCAGCAGCTCCTTACCCGAGGGGCTGTTTTTT
clone_size: -; j_call: TRBJ2-2; d_call: TRBD2; v_call: TRBV5-1; cdr3_aa: CASSPPGTSGSNTGELFF; cdr3_nt: TGCGCCAGCAGTCCCCCCGGGACTAGCGGTTCGAACACCGGGGAGCTGTTTTTT
clone_size: -; j_call: TRBJ1-1; d_call: -; v_call: TRBV19; cdr3_aa: CATSWEGVKTEAFF; cdr3_nt: TGTGCCACCTCGTGGGAAGGGGTTAAGACTGAAGCTTTCTTT
clone_size: -; j_call: TRBJ1-2; d_call: TRBD1; v_call: TRBV4-1; cdr3_aa: CASSQDQGQGNGYTF; cdr3_nt: TGCGCCAGCAGCCAAGATCAGGGACAGGGGAATGGCTACACCTTC
clone_size: -; j_call: TRBJ2-1; d_call: -; v_call: TRBV4-1; cdr3_aa: CASSQDIAGVRSYNEQFF; cdr3_nt: TGCGCCAGCAGCCAAGATATTGCAGGGGTGCGCTCCTACAATGAGCAGTTCTTC
clone_size: -; j_call: TRBJ2-7; d_call: TRBD1; v_call: TRBV20-1; cdr3_aa: CSAIPTGQGSSYEQYF; cdr3_nt: TGCAGTGCGATTCCCACGGGACAGGGGAGCTCCTACGAGCAGTACTTC
clone_size: -; j_call: TRBJ1-2; d_call: TRBD1; v_call: TRBV10-1; cdr3_aa: CARSDRALGGYTF; cdr3_nt: TGCGCCAGATCGGACAGGGCCCTCGGGGGCTACACCTTC
clone_size: -; j_call: TRBJ1-1; d_call: -; v_call: TRBV6-2/TRBV6-3; cdr3_aa: CASDRGANTEAFF; cdr3_nt: TGTGCCAGCGACCGGGGGGCGAACACTGAAGCTTTCTTT
clone_size: once; j_call: TRBJ2-6; d_call: -; v_call: TRBV4-2; cdr3_aa: CASSQEGISGANVLTF; cdr3_nt: TGTGCCAGCAGCCAAGAGGGGATCTCTGGGGCCAACGTCCTGACTTTC
clone_size: -; j_call: TRBJ1-1; d_call: -; v_call: TRBV9; cdr3_aa: CASSHTGITEAFF; cdr3_nt: TGTGCCAGCAGCCACACAGGGATCACTGAAGCTTTCTTT
clone_size: -; j_call: TRBJ2-5; d_call: TRBD1; v_call: TRBV3-1; cdr3_aa: CASSAGTARRETQYF; cdr3_nt: TGTGCCAGCAGCGCCGGGACAGCAAGGAGGGAGACCCAGTACTTC
clone_size: -; j_call: TRBJ1-5; d_call: -; v_call: TRBV7-8; cdr3_aa: CASSLRLRGGNQPQHF; cdr3_nt: TGTGCCAGCAGCTTAAGACTGAGGGGAGGCAATCAGCCCCAGCATTTT
clone_size: -; j_call: TRBJ1-2; d_call: -; v_call: TRBV16; cdr3_aa: CASSQLGDAYGYTF; cdr3_nt: TGTGCCAGCAGCCAATTAGGGGACGCCTATGGCTACACCTTC
clone_size: -; j_call: TRBJ2-5; d_call: TRBD2; v_call: TRBV18; cdr3_aa: CASSPPRLAGLALQETQYF; cdr3_nt: TGTGCCAGCTCACCACCGCGGCTAGCGGGGTTGGCCCTCCAAGAGACCCAGTACTTC
clone_size: -; j_call: TRBJ2-7; d_call: TRBD2; v_call: TRBV6-1; cdr3_aa: CASSKDPLAGGDEQYF; cdr3_nt: TGTGCCAGCAGTAAGGACCCGCTTGCGGGGGGGGACGAGCAGTACTTC
clone_size: -; j_call: TRBJ2-7; d_call: -; v_call: TRBV25-1; cdr3_aa: CASRPGDGYEQYF; cdr3_nt: TGTGCCAGCAGACCAGGGGACGGCTACGAGCAGTACTTC
clone_size: -; j_call: TRBJ1-5; d_call: -; v_call: TRBV19; cdr3_aa: CASSMRREADQPQHF; cdr3_nt: TGTGCCAGTAGTATGAGGAGGGAGGCAGATCAGCCCCAGCATTTT
clone_size: -; j_call: TRBJ2-3; d_call: -; v_call: TRBV15; cdr3_aa: CATSRAGLGVLADTQYF; cdr3_nt: TGTGCCACCAGCAGGGCTGGGTTAGGGGTTCTTGCAGATACGCAGTATTTT
clone_size: -; j_call: TRBJ1-2; d_call: -; v_call: TRBV6-1; cdr3_aa: CASSLTSSMSPNGYTF; cdr3_nt: TGTGCCAGCAGTCTGACATCCAGCATGTCCCCCAATGGCTACACCTTC
clone_size: -; j_call: TRBJ2-1; d_call: TRBD2; v_call: TRBV24-1; cdr3_aa: CATSGGKRGAYNEQFF; cdr3_nt: TGTGCCACCAGTGGGGGGAAGCGGGGGGCGTACAATGAGCAGTTCTTC
clone_size: -; j_call: TRBJ2-7; d_call: -; v_call: TRBV20-1; cdr3_aa: CSVGLGTGTKYEQYF; cdr3_nt: TGCAGTGTCGGATTAGGCACAGGGACAAAGTACGAGCAGTACTTC
clone_size: -; j_call: TRBJ1-1; d_call: -; v_call: TRBV9; cdr3_aa: CASSPLLGNTEAFF; cdr3_nt: TGTGCCAGCAGCCCCCTGCTGGGGAACACTGAAGCTTTCTTT
clone_size: -; j_call: TRBJ2-1; d_call: -; v_call: TRBV9; cdr3_aa: CASSAPRSGGNEQFF; cdr3_nt: TGTGCCAGCAGCGCTCCCAGGAGTGGAGGCAATGAGCAGTTCTTC
clone_size: -; j_call: TRBJ2-1; d_call: TRBD1; v_call: TRBV7-2; cdr3_aa: CASSFGQGAGNEQFF; cdr3_nt: TGTGCCAGCAGCTTCGGTCAGGGGGCTGGGAATGAGCAGTTCTTC
clone_size: -; j_call: TRBJ2-7; d_call: TRBD1; v_call: TRBV7-2; cdr3_aa: CASSLSDRGYYEQYF; cdr3_nt: TGTGCCAGCAGCTTAAGTGACAGGGGGTACTACGAGCAGTACTTC
clone_size: -; j_call: TRBJ2-7; d_call: -; v_call: TRBV7-9; cdr3_aa: CASRPGPLNEQYF; cdr3_nt: TGTGCCAGCAGGCCAGGACCTTTAAACGAGCAGTACTTC
clone_size: -; j_call: TRBJ2-2; d_call: -; v_call: TRBV29-1; cdr3_aa: CSVREDRNTGELFF; cdr3_nt: TGCAGCGTCCGCGAAGACAGGAACACCGGGGAGCTGTTTTTT
clone_size: -; j_call: TRBJ1-1; d_call: -; v_call: TRBV20-1; cdr3_aa: CSARGEALEAFF; cdr3_nt: TGCAGTGCTAGAGGGGAGGCCCTTGAAGCTTTCTTT
clone_size: -; j_call: TRBJ2-5; d_call: -; v_call: TRBV2; cdr3_aa: CASSVTGTWEETQYF; cdr3_nt: TGTGCCAGCAGTGTAACAGGGACGTGGGAAGAGACCCAGTACTTC
clone_size: -; j_call: TRBJ2-7; d_call: -; v_call: TRBV13; cdr3_aa: CASSSRGATYEQYF; cdr3_nt: TGTGCCAGCAGCTCCAGAGGAGCCACCTACGAGCAGTACTTC
clone_size: -; j_call: TRBJ1-1; d_call: -; v_call: TRBV15; cdr3_aa: CATNEGNTEAFF; cdr3_nt: TGTGCCACGAACGAGGGGAACACTGAAGCTTTCTTT
clone_size: -; j_call: TRBJ1-4; d_call: -; v_call: TRBV9; cdr3_aa: CASSSRNSEKLFF; cdr3_nt: TGTGCCAGCAGCTCACGGAATAGTGAAAAACTGTTTTTT
clone_size: -; j_call: TRBJ1-6; d_call: -; v_call: TRBV12-5; cdr3_aa: CASGWGSPLHF; cdr3_nt: TGTGCTAGTGGCTGGGGGTCACCCCTCCACTTT
clone_size: -; j_call: TRBJ1-1; d_call: -; v_call: TRBV29-1; cdr3_aa: CSAEGGADTEAFF; cdr3_nt: TGCAGCGCCGAAGGGGGGGCAGACACTGAAGCTTTCTTT
clone_size: -; j_call: TRBJ2-2; d_call: -; v_call: TRBV29-1; cdr3_aa: CSVVRPTGELFF; cdr3_nt: TGCAGCGTTGTAAGGCCCACCGGGGAGCTGTTTTTT
clone_size: few; j_call: TRBJ2-7; d_call: -; v_call: TRBV5-5; cdr3_aa: CASSLVSYEQYF; cdr3_nt: TGTGCCAGCAGCTTGGTCAGCTACGAGCAGTACTTC
clone_size: -; j_call: TRBJ2-6; d_call: -; v_call: TRBV7-2; cdr3_aa: CASSEGRHTSGANVLTF; cdr3_nt: TGTGCCAGCAGCGAGGGTAGACACACCTCAGGGGCCAACGTCCTGACTTTC
clone_size: once; j_call: TRBJ2-1; d_call: -; v_call: TRBV7-8; cdr3_aa: CASSLSGGEQFF; cdr3_nt: TGTGCCAGCAGCTTATCTGGTGGTGAGCAGTTCTTC
clone_size: -; j_call: TRBJ2-7; d_call: TRBD2; v_call: TRBV10-2; cdr3_aa: CASSERGGVYEQYF; cdr3_nt: TGCGCCAGCAGTGAGCGTGGGGGGGTCTACGAGCAGTACTTC
clone_size: -; j_call: TRBJ2-1; d_call: TRBD2; v_call: TRBV9; cdr3_aa: CASSVVPSGGNEQFF; cdr3_nt: TGTGCCAGCAGCGTAGTACCCAGCGGGGGTAATGAGCAGTTCTTC
clone_size: once; j_call: TRBJ2-1; d_call: TRBD2; v_call: TRBV9; cdr3_aa: CASSSGTSDEQFF; cdr3_nt: TGTGCCAGCAGCTCCGGGACTAGCGATGAGCAGTTCTTC